This T cell receptor beta chain was observed in a study of blood T cell repertoires in COVID-19. Study context: From T cells, B-cell-depleted T cells, or PBMCs came the material, which was cDNA or gDNA.

The CDR3 is made up of 13 amino acids. V lost 6 bases, J lost 2 bases, and 11 bases lay in between. Assay: immunoSEQ multiplex PCR; the TCRdb copy retains only in-frame clones and omits some. The profile covers some 120,000 clones, with 90% appearing a single time and approximately 1.7% taken by the ten largest. The J gene is TRBJ2-7, the V gene TRBV12-3 or TRBV12-4; D possibly corresponds to TRBD1 (5 bases). The source is a human donor with active COVID-19. The donor label of this sample is uncertain. The material sequenced was peripheral blood. The CDR3, as DNA: TGTGCCAGCAGCAAAGGGGTTACCTACGAGCAGTACTTC. This translates into CASSKGVTYEQYF.